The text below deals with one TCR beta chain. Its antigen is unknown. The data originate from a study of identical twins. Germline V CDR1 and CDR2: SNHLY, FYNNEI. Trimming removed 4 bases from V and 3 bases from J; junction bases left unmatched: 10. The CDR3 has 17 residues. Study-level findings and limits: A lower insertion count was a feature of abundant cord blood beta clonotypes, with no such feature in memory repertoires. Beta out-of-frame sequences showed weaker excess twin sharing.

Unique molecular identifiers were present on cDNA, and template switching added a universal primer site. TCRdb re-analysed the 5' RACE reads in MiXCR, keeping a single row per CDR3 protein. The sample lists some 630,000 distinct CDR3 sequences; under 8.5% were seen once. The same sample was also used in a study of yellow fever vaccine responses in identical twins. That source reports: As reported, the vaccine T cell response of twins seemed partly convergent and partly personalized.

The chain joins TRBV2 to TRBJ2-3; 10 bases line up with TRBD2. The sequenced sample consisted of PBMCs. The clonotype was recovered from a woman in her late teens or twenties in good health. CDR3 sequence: CASSVAVVAGGTDTQYF. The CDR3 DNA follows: TGTGCCAGCAGTGTTGCGGTTGTAGCGGGAGGTACAGATACGCAGTATTTT.